These T cell receptor beta chains were read from a single sample in a study of blood T cell repertoires in COVID-19. Repertoires were generated with immunoSEQ multiplex PCR, while TCRdb's copy carries only in-frame clones and drops some. The repertoire holds roughly 20,000 clones, over 85% seen once, with approximately 4% in the top ten. The sequenced material came from peripheral blood. These receptor sequences come from a woman aged 50 to 65 with active COVID-19. Each CDR3 is given with its conserved first and last residue. D genes are given only for firm matches. Only part of the rows carry a size: once, few, many, or a class if the clone is expanded.

d_call: -; clone_size: -; v_call: TRBV28; j_call: TRBJ2-7; cdr3_aa: CASSGTSGLMVSYEQYF; cdr3_nt: TGTGCCAGCAGTGGAACATCAGGGTTAATGGTGTCCTACGAGCAGTACTTC
d_call: -; clone_size: -; v_call: TRBV28; j_call: TRBJ1-5; cdr3_aa: CASREQGYISNQPQHF; cdr3_nt: TGTGCCAGCAGAGAACAGGGTTACATCAGCAATCAGCCCCAGCATTTT
d_call: -; clone_size: -; v_call: TRBV6-5; j_call: TRBJ1-5; cdr3_aa: CASGPTGQRPQHF; cdr3_nt: TGTGCCAGCGGGCCGACAGGCCAGAGGCCCCAGCATTTT
d_call: -; clone_size: -; v_call: TRBV27; j_call: TRBJ1-6; cdr3_aa: CASSFRRGNNSPLHF; cdr3_nt: TGTGCCAGCAGTTTTCGACGGGGGAATAATTCACCCCTCCACTTT
d_call: -; clone_size: -; v_call: TRBV27; j_call: TRBJ1-4; cdr3_aa: CASSSMPGEKLFF; cdr3_nt: TGTGCCAGCAGTAGCATGCCAGGTGAAAAACTGTTTTTT
d_call: TRBD1; clone_size: -; v_call: TRBV6-5; j_call: TRBJ1-1; cdr3_aa: CASSDGTGDTEAFF; cdr3_nt: TGTGCCAGCAGCGACGGGACAGGGGACACTGAAGCTTTCTTT
d_call: TRBD2; clone_size: -; v_call: TRBV5-4; j_call: TRBJ2-2; cdr3_aa: CASSFLAGGPGANTGELFF; cdr3_nt: TGTGCCAGCAGCTTCCTAGCGGGAGGGCCAGGGGCGAACACCGGGGAGCTGTTTTTT
d_call: -; clone_size: -; v_call: TRBV28; j_call: TRBJ1-3; cdr3_aa: CASSYMTGQSSGNTIYF; cdr3_nt: TGTGCCAGCAGTTATATGACAGGCCAATCCTCTGGAAACACCATATATTTT
d_call: -; clone_size: -; v_call: TRBV7-8; j_call: TRBJ1-2; cdr3_aa: CASSSQDSYGYTF; cdr3_nt: TGTGCCAGCAGCTCCCAGGACAGCTATGGCTACACCTTC
d_call: -; clone_size: -; v_call: TRBV2; j_call: TRBJ1-3; cdr3_aa: CASSGGNTIYF; cdr3_nt: TGTGCCAGCAGCGGGGGAAACACCATATATTTT
d_call: -; clone_size: once; v_call: TRBV15; j_call: TRBJ2-3; cdr3_aa: CATSSPIASIDTQYF; cdr3_nt: TGTGCCACCAGCTCCCCTATCGCCTCAATCGATACGCAGTATTTT
d_call: TRBD1; clone_size: -; v_call: TRBV7-9; j_call: TRBJ2-7; cdr3_aa: CASSDGTAFPSYEQYF; cdr3_nt: TGTGCCAGCAGCGACGGGACAGCCTTTCCCTCCTACGAGCAGTACTTC
d_call: -; clone_size: once; v_call: TRBV5-1; j_call: TRBJ1-3; cdr3_aa: CASSATVSGNTIYF; cdr3_nt: TGCGCCAGCAGTGCAACAGTCTCTGGAAACACCATATATTTT
d_call: -; clone_size: -; v_call: TRBV9; j_call: TRBJ2-5; cdr3_aa: CASSPTVSGSEETQYF; cdr3_nt: TGTGCCAGCAGCCCGACCGTCAGCGGGTCTGAAGAGACCCAGTACTTC
d_call: TRBD1; clone_size: -; v_call: TRBV3-1/TRBV3-2; j_call: TRBJ2-1; cdr3_aa: CASSQRDRGAYNEQFF; cdr3_nt: TGTGCCAGCAGCCAACGGGACAGGGGAGCTTACAATGAGCAGTTCTTC
d_call: TRBD1; clone_size: -; v_call: TRBV15; j_call: TRBJ2-3; cdr3_aa: CATRVTGSDTQYF; cdr3_nt: TGTGCCACCAGGGTGACAGGGTCAGATACGCAGTATTTT
d_call: TRBD1; clone_size: -; v_call: TRBV3-1/TRBV3-2; j_call: TRBJ2-7; cdr3_aa: CASSSTGGEQYF; cdr3_nt: TGTGCCAGCAGCTCCACAGGGGGCGAGCAGTACTTC
d_call: TRBD1; clone_size: -; v_call: TRBV6-6; j_call: TRBJ1-1; cdr3_aa: CASSRNYLPGGNTEAFF; cdr3_nt: TGTGCCAGCAGCCGAAACTATCTGCCAGGGGGAAACACTGAAGCTTTCTTT
d_call: TRBD1; clone_size: -; v_call: TRBV18; j_call: TRBJ1-1; cdr3_aa: CASSAGTGDTEAFF; cdr3_nt: TGTGCCAGCTCGGCCGGGACAGGGGACACTGAAGCTTTCTTT
d_call: -; clone_size: once; v_call: TRBV28; j_call: TRBJ1-4; cdr3_aa: CASSRVHNEKLFF; cdr3_nt: TGTGCCAGCAGCCGGGTCCATAATGAAAAACTGTTTTTT
d_call: -; clone_size: -; v_call: TRBV18; j_call: TRBJ1-2; cdr3_aa: CASSSNRDGYTF; cdr3_nt: TGTGCCAGCTCATCCAACAGGGATGGCTACACCTTC
d_call: -; clone_size: -; v_call: TRBV2; j_call: TRBJ2-3; cdr3_aa: CASSENRVETDTQYF; cdr3_nt: TGTGCCAGCAGTGAAAACAGGGTAGAAACAGATACGCAGTATTTT
d_call: TRBD2; clone_size: once; v_call: TRBV24-1; j_call: TRBJ2-1; cdr3_aa: CATSDLGRENANEQFF; cdr3_nt: TGTGCCACCAGTGATTTGGGGCGGGAGAACGCGAATGAGCAGTTCTTC
d_call: -; clone_size: -; v_call: TRBV5-1; j_call: TRBJ1-4; cdr3_aa: CASSRTANEKLFF; cdr3_nt: TGCGCCAGCAGCCGGACAGCAAATGAAAAACTGTTTTTT
d_call: -; clone_size: -; v_call: TRBV5-1; j_call: TRBJ2-1; cdr3_aa: CASSLEATLGYNEQFF; cdr3_nt: TGCGCCAGCAGCTTGGAGGCCACACTAGGGTACAATGAGCAGTTCTTC
d_call: -; clone_size: -; v_call: TRBV29-1; j_call: TRBJ1-2; cdr3_aa: CSVDRDTNYGYTF; cdr3_nt: TGCAGCGTTGACCGGGACACGAACTATGGCTACACCTTC
d_call: TRBD1; clone_size: -; v_call: TRBV24-1; j_call: TRBJ2-5; cdr3_aa: CATSDSGTGDGETQYF; cdr3_nt: TGTGCCACCAGTGATTCCGGGACAGGGGACGGGGAGACCCAGTACTTC
d_call: -; clone_size: -; v_call: TRBV7-8; j_call: TRBJ1-5; cdr3_aa: CASSHTGNQPQHF; cdr3_nt: TGTGCCAGCAGCCATACGGGGAATCAGCCCCAGCATTTT
d_call: TRBD1; clone_size: -; v_call: TRBV11-2; j_call: TRBJ1-6; cdr3_aa: CASSRTGTGGGSPLHF; cdr3_nt: TGTGCCAGCAGCCGGACCGGGACAGGGGGAGGCTCACCCCTCCACTTT
d_call: TRBD1; clone_size: -; v_call: TRBV7-7; j_call: TRBJ2-1; cdr3_aa: CASSTGTGGNEQFF; cdr3_nt: TGTGCCAGCAGTACCGGGACAGGGGGCAATGAGCAGTTCTTC
d_call: -; clone_size: once; v_call: TRBV28; j_call: TRBJ1-2; cdr3_aa: CASSLGGTNYGYTF; cdr3_nt: TGTGCCAGCAGTTTGGGGGGGACTAACTATGGCTACACCTTC
d_call: -; clone_size: -; v_call: TRBV9; j_call: TRBJ1-1; cdr3_aa: CASSEGNRGTEAFF; cdr3_nt: TGTGCCAGCAGCGAGGGCAATCGGGGAACTGAAGCTTTCTTT
d_call: TRBD2; clone_size: -; v_call: TRBV2; j_call: TRBJ2-7; cdr3_aa: CASSGITYEQYF; cdr3_nt: TGTGCCAGTAGCGGGATAACCTACGAGCAGTACTTC
d_call: TRBD1; clone_size: -; v_call: TRBV19; j_call: TRBJ2-2; cdr3_aa: CASSITTGSNTGELFF; cdr3_nt: TGTGCCAGTAGTATCACGACAGGGTCGAACACCGGGGAGCTGTTTTTT
d_call: -; clone_size: -; v_call: TRBV28; j_call: TRBJ2-2; cdr3_aa: CASSSIGTSNTGELFF; cdr3_nt: TGTGCCAGCAGTTCCATCGGGACATCGAACACCGGGGAGCTGTTTTTT
d_call: TRBD2; clone_size: -; v_call: TRBV5-4; j_call: TRBJ2-3; cdr3_aa: CASSFPGRAHTDTQYF; cdr3_nt: TGTGCCAGCAGCTTTCCGGGGAGGGCCCACACAGATACGCAGTATTTT
d_call: -; clone_size: once; v_call: TRBV9; j_call: TRBJ1-6; cdr3_aa: CASSPGVGGNSPLHF; cdr3_nt: TGTGCCAGCAGCCCGGGGGTTGGAGGTAATTCACCCCTCCACTTT
d_call: -; clone_size: -; v_call: TRBV2; j_call: TRBJ1-2; cdr3_aa: CASSEARRAEGYTF; cdr3_nt: TGTGCCAGCAGTGAAGCGCGGAGGGCGGAAGGCTACACCTTC
d_call: -; clone_size: -; v_call: TRBV27; j_call: TRBJ1-3; cdr3_aa: CASSLGGGQGNTIYF; cdr3_nt: TGTGCCAGCAGTTTGGGCGGAGGCCAGGGAAACACCATATATTTT
d_call: -; clone_size: -; v_call: TRBV28; j_call: TRBJ1-1; cdr3_aa: CASPRGGEAFF; cdr3_nt: TGTGCCAGTCCTCGAGGGGGTGAAGCTTTCTTT
d_call: TRBD1; clone_size: -; v_call: TRBV28; j_call: TRBJ1-6; cdr3_aa: CASSTGTELNSPLHF; cdr3_nt: TGTGCCAGCAGTACCGGGACAGAGCTTAATTCACCCCTCCACTTT
d_call: -; clone_size: -; v_call: TRBV11-3; j_call: TRBJ1-1; cdr3_aa: CASSLQGSGTEAFF; cdr3_nt: TGTGCCAGCAGCTTACAGGGAAGTGGTACTGAAGCTTTCTTT
d_call: TRBD1; clone_size: -; v_call: TRBV14; j_call: TRBJ2-7; cdr3_aa: CASSQVLTGENYEQYF; cdr3_nt: TGTGCCAGCAGCCAAGTATTGACAGGGGAAAACTACGAGCAGTACTTC
d_call: TRBD1; clone_size: -; v_call: TRBV4-1; j_call: TRBJ2-2; cdr3_aa: CASSQAGTGGFTGELFF; cdr3_nt: TGCGCCAGCAGCCAAGCCGGGACAGGGGGTTTCACCGGGGAGCTGTTTTTT
d_call: -; clone_size: -; v_call: TRBV3-1/TRBV3-2; j_call: TRBJ2-5; cdr3_aa: CASSLRGSQETQYF; cdr3_nt: TGTGCCAGCAGCCTGAGGGGGTCACAAGAGACCCAGTACTTC
d_call: -; clone_size: -; v_call: TRBV29-1; j_call: TRBJ1-1; cdr3_aa: CSVTDIRSTEAFF; cdr3_nt: TGCAGCGTGACGGACATACGGAGTACTGAAGCTTTCTTT
d_call: TRBD1; clone_size: -; v_call: TRBV27; j_call: TRBJ2-7; cdr3_aa: CASSGRQGATDYEQYF; cdr3_nt: TGTGCCAGCAGTGGAAGACAGGGAGCAACTGACTACGAGCAGTACTTC
d_call: TRBD2; clone_size: -; v_call: TRBV24-1; j_call: TRBJ2-1; cdr3_aa: CATSDWGSGRAHEQFF; cdr3_nt: TGTGCCACCAGTGATTGGGGTAGCGGGAGAGCCCATGAGCAGTTCTTC
d_call: TRBD2; clone_size: once; v_call: TRBV19; j_call: TRBJ2-6; cdr3_aa: CASSIRGGIGANVLTF; cdr3_nt: TGTGCCAGTAGTATCCGGGGGGGAATTGGGGCCAACGTCCTGACTTTC
d_call: TRBD2; clone_size: -; v_call: TRBV29-1; j_call: TRBJ2-1; cdr3_aa: CSVGGSPYNEQFF; cdr3_nt: TGCAGCGTCGGGGGGAGCCCCTACAATGAGCAGTTCTTC
d_call: TRBD2; clone_size: -; v_call: TRBV4-1; j_call: TRBJ2-3; cdr3_aa: CASSQDFSASGSSTDTQYF; cdr3_nt: TGCGCCAGCAGCCAAGATTTCTCGGCTAGCGGGTCTAGCACAGATACGCAGTATTTT
d_call: TRBD1; clone_size: -; v_call: TRBV7-9; j_call: TRBJ2-7; cdr3_aa: CASSLGQGVEQYF; cdr3_nt: TGTGCCAGCAGCTTAGGGCAGGGGGTCGAGCAGTACTTC
d_call: TRBD2; clone_size: -; v_call: TRBV5-1; j_call: TRBJ2-7; cdr3_aa: CASSWGLADPYEQYF; cdr3_nt: TGCGCCAGCAGCTGGGGACTAGCGGACCCCTACGAGCAGTACTTC
d_call: TRBD1; clone_size: -; v_call: TRBV19; j_call: TRBJ1-3; cdr3_aa: CASTIQGARGNTIYF; cdr3_nt: TGTGCCAGTACCATACAGGGGGCGCGTGGAAACACCATATATTTT
d_call: TRBD1; clone_size: -; v_call: TRBV30; j_call: TRBJ1-2; cdr3_aa: CAWSVSGTGGGYTF; cdr3_nt: TGTGCCTGGAGTGTCTCCGGGACAGGGGGAGGCTACACCTTC
d_call: -; clone_size: -; v_call: TRBV10-3; j_call: TRBJ1-3; cdr3_aa: CAISDREGNTIYF; cdr3_nt: TGTGCCATCAGTGACAGGGAAGGAAACACCATATATTTT
d_call: TRBD1; clone_size: -; v_call: TRBV5-1; j_call: TRBJ1-6; cdr3_aa: CASSLQGRNSPLHF; cdr3_nt: TGCGCCAGCAGCCTACAGGGGCGTAATTCACCCCTCCACTTT
d_call: TRBD1; clone_size: -; v_call: TRBV18; j_call: TRBJ1-1; cdr3_aa: CASSPRDRTVNTEAFF; cdr3_nt: TGTGCCAGCTCACCACGGGACAGAACGGTGAACACTGAAGCTTTCTTT
d_call: TRBD1; clone_size: -; v_call: TRBV5-1; j_call: TRBJ2-1; cdr3_aa: CASRGGDRDNEQFF; cdr3_nt: TGCGCCAGCAGAGGCGGGGACAGGGACAATGAGCAGTTCTTC